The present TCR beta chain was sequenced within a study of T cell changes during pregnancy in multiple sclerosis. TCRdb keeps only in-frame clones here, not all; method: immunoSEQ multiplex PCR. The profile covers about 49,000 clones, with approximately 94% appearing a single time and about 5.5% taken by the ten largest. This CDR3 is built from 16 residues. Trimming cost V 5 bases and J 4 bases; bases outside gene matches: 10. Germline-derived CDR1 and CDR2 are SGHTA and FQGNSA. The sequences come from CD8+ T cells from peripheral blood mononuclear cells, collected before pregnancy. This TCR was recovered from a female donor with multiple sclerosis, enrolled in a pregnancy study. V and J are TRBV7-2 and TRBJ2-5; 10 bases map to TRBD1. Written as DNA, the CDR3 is TGTGCCAGCAGCCCTAGACAGGGGGCGCGTCGAGAGACCCAGTACTTC. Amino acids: CASSPRQGARRETQYF.